This T cell receptor (beta chain) derives from a study of blood T cell repertoires in COVID-19. Using immunoSEQ multiplex PCR, the repertoire was profiled, and TCRdb retains in-frame clones only, with some absent. The data contain around 200,000 clones, roughly 85% of them seen just once; the ten biggest clones take up roughly 20%. Germline-derived CDR1 and CDR2 are ENHRY and SYGVKD. The CDR3 is 14 residues long. V dropped 8 bases and J dropped 0 bases, with 11 bases sitting between them. Sample: PBMCs or T cells enriched from blood (not recorded which). The TCR originated in a man between 40 and 49 years old who had recovered from COVID-19. The chain couples TRBV10-3 to TRBJ2-1; tentatively, D is TRBD2 (5 bases). For the CDR3, the DNA is TGTGCCATCGGTGGCGGACTCTCCTACAATGAGCAGTTCTTC. This sequence encodes CAIGGGLSYNEQFF.